The rows below give T cell receptor beta chains drawn from one sample of a study of cytomegalovirus exposure and HLA in healthy donors. Produced via immunoSEQ multiplex PCR; TCRdb's table is partial and in-frame only. The table shows 90,000 to 100,000 clones, with around 76% occurring only once. The sequencing input was PBMCs. These receptors were obtained from a woman aged 60-75 years in good health and CMV-seropositive. Each CDR3 is given with its conserved first and last residue. D genes are given only for firm matches. Some rows have no size entry. The others give once, few or many, or a class for an expanded clone.

cdr3_aa	cdr3_nt	d_call	clone_size	cdr3_length	v_call	j_call
CASSPTGGSFSSYEQYF	TGTGCCAGCAGCCCGACAGGTGGGAGTTTCTCTTCCTACGAGCAGTACTTC	.	few	17	TRBV5-4	TRBJ2-7
CASSPLSAGSSYEQYF	TGTGCCAGCAGCCCGCTCTCGGCGGGGAGCTCCTACGAGCAGTACTTC	.	.	16	TRBV7-6	TRBJ2-7
CASSQGDREMSNQPQHF	TGCGCCAGCAGCCAAGGGGACAGGGAGATGAGCAATCAGCCCCAGCATTTT	TRBD1	.	17	TRBV4-1	TRBJ1-5
CSARTGGNYGYTF	TGCAGCGCGAGGACAGGGGGGAACTATGGCTACACCTTC	TRBD1	.	13	TRBV29-1	TRBJ1-2
CASSLELGLAGSYEQYF	TGTGCCAGCAGCTTAGAGCTGGGACTAGCGGGCTCCTACGAGCAGTACTTC	TRBD2	.	17	TRBV13	TRBJ2-7
CASSPPIGSGSYNEQFF	TGTGCCAGCAGCCCCCCCATCGGGAGCGGGTCCTACAATGAGCAGTTCTTC	.	.	17	TRBV7-9	TRBJ2-1
CASSYNDRIGGELFF	TGTGCCAGCAGTTACAACGACAGAATCGGCGGGGAGCTGTTTTTT	.	.	15	TRBV6-6	TRBJ2-2
CSVVDRGFYGYTF	TGCAGCGTTGTTGACAGGGGATTCTATGGCTACACCTTC	TRBD1	.	13	TRBV29-1	TRBJ1-2
CASSVDGTQYF	TGTGCCAGCAGCGTAGACGGTACGCAGTATTTT	.	.	11	TRBV9	TRBJ2-3
CASSYISGNNEQFF	TGTGCCAGCAGTTACATTAGCGGGAACAATGAGCAGTTCTTC	TRBD2	.	14	TRBV6-5	TRBJ2-1
CASSPSGRADEQYF	TGTGCCAGCAGTCCTAGCGGGAGGGCTGACGAGCAGTACTTC	TRBD2	.	14	TRBV28	TRBJ2-7
CAWPLETQYF	TGTGCCTGGCCACTAGAGACCCAGTACTTC	.	.	10	TRBV30	TRBJ2-5
CASSQGQGSGNTIYF	TGCGCCAGCAGCCAGGGACAGGGATCTGGAAACACCATATATTTT	TRBD1	few	15	TRBV4-1	TRBJ1-3
CSVFGTGDNQPQHF	TGCAGCGTTTTCGGGACAGGAGACAATCAGCCCCAGCATTTT	TRBD1	.	14	TRBV29-1	TRBJ1-5
CASSSSLLSYEQYF	TGTGCCAGCAGCTCTTCTCTCCTCTCCTACGAGCAGTACTTC	.	.	14	TRBV9	TRBJ2-7
CAWWYGTSDSETQYF	TGTGCCTGGTGGTACGGGACTAGCGATAGCGAGACCCAGTACTTC	TRBD2	.	15	TRBV30	TRBJ2-5
CASSVENYQETQYF	TGTGCCAGCAGCGTAGAAAACTACCAAGAGACCCAGTACTTC	.	.	14	TRBV9	TRBJ2-5
CAWSRDIALGGEQFF	TGTGCCTGGAGTCGGGACATCGCGCTAGGGGGTGAGCAGTTCTTC	.	.	15	TRBV30	TRBJ2-1
CASSQVPGLNTEAFF	TGCGCCAGCAGCCAAGTTCCAGGATTGAACACTGAAGCTTTCTTT	.	.	15	TRBV4-1	TRBJ1-1
CAFLRDSYGYTF	TGTGCCTTTTTGCGGGACAGCTATGGCTACACCTTC	TRBD1	.	12	TRBV30	TRBJ1-2
CSVVVAEQFF	TGCAGCGTTGTAGTCGCTGAGCAGTTCTTC	.	.	10	TRBV29-1	TRBJ2-1
CASSHGSANEQFF	TGTGCCAGCAGCCACGGGAGCGCCAATGAGCAGTTCTTC	.	.	13	TRBV7-3	TRBJ2-1
CASILGAYTEAFF	TGTGCCAGCATCCTAGGGGCGTACACTGAAGCTTTCTTT	.	.	13	TRBV28	TRBJ1-1
CASSERGRNEKLFF	TGTGCCAGCAGTGAACGGGGGAGGAATGAAAAACTGTTTTTT	.	few	14	TRBV6-1	TRBJ1-4